Listed here is a single TCR beta chain. The repertoire was sequenced with immunoSEQ multiplex PCR; TCRdb's copy has only in-frame clones and lacks some. The profile shows roughly 220,000 clones, 80% to 90% of them singletons. Germline loops: CDR1 MGHDK, CDR2 SYGVNS. The CDR3 is 14 amino acids. The J segment lost 7 bases and the V segment lost 3 bases, leaving 2 bases of the junction unmatched. The record originates from a study of blood T cell repertoires in COVID-19. Study summary: Acute and convalescent COVID-19 specimens originated in the United States, Italy and Spain.

This TCR was recovered from a middle-aged woman with acute COVID-19. Sequences were obtained from PBMCs or T cells enriched from blood (not recorded which). This chain joins TRBV25-1 and TRBJ2-1, with 11 positions matching TRBD2. CDR3 region: CASSETSGINEQFF. In DNA form, the CDR3 reads TGTGCCAGCAGTGAGACTAGCGGGATAAATGAGCAGTTCTTC.